The 24 T cell receptor beta chains listed next were all sequenced from one sample in a study of control samples from healthy donors and cancer patients. Measured with immunoSEQ multiplex PCR; TCRdb has only the in-frame clones, and not every one. The data contain about 75,000 clones, approximately 94% of them seen just once; the ten biggest clones take up 6% to 8%. The sample comprised blood. Source of these receptors: a woman in her forties in good health.

The chain is built from TRBV2 and TRBJ1-1; unclear D gene. Germline CDR1 SNHLY, CDR2 FYNNEI. This CDR3 has 13 residues. V gave up 2 bases and J gave up 0 bases, with 4 bases separating them. In DNA form, the CDR3 reads TGTGCCAGCAGTGAACGGGTGAACACTGAAGCTTTCTTT. This sequence encodes CASSERVNTEAFF.

The chain joins TRBV11-1 to TRBJ1-1; 8 bases match TRBD1. With V trimmed by 5 bases and J by 6 bases, 8 bases remained unmatched. Looked up from germline, CDR1 is SGHAT and CDR2 is FQDESV (reference sequence). This CDR3 has 14 residues. CDR3 protein: CASSITRGLAEAFF. The CDR3 DNA sequence: TGTGCCAGCAGCATAACCAGGGGGCTTGCTGAAGCTTTCTTT.

This chain links TRBV30 with TRBJ1-2; tentative D call: TRBD1 (5 bases). V was shortened by 2 bases and J by 7 bases, with 14 bases between the two germline ends. The CDR3 is made up of 13 amino acids. CDR1 and CDR2 (germline): GTSNPN, SVGIG (reference sequence). As DNA, the CDR3 is TGTGCCTGGAGTCTCTCCGGGACGTCTGGCTACACCTTC. This translates into CAWSLSGTSGYTF.

The rearrangement links TRBV5-6 to TRBJ1-1; D not certain. V lost 2 bases and J lost 4, with 15 bases in between. The CDR3 length is 15 residues. Germline V gene sequence: CDR1 SGHDT, CDR2 YYEEEE. The CDR3 bases are TGTGCCAGCAGCTTCCAGCCGGGAGAGGGCACTGAAGCTTTCTTT. Its protein is CASSFQPGEGTEAFF.

The chain has TRBV5-1 and TRBJ2-6; the match to TRBD1 covers 7 bases. From germline, CDR1 is SGHRS and CDR2 YFSETQ. V lost 1 base and J lost 0; bases outside the gene matches: 4. This CDR3 region has 17 residues. CDR3 sequence reads: CASSLWDSSSGANVLTF. Here the CDR3 DNA reads TGCGCCAGCAGCTTGTGGGACAGCAGCTCTGGGGCCAACGTCCTGACTTTC.

The chain employs TRBV3-1 (or the pseudogene TRBV3-2) and TRBJ1-4; no firm D call. Germline CDR1 is LGHDT and CDR2 is YNNKEL (reference sequence). This CDR3 is built from 12 residues. The V end was cut by 1 base, the J end by 8 bases, with 5 bases between. Here the CDR3 DNA reads TGTGCCAGCAGCCAAGGGTGGGAAAAACTGTTTTTT. Amino acids: CASSQGWEKLFF.

The rearrangement joins TRBV7-9 to TRBJ1-1; 7 bases fit TRBD1. Per the germline V gene, CDR1 is SEHNR and CDR2 is FQNEAQ (reference sequence). The CDR3 length is 15 residues. V was clipped by 5 bases and J by 3 bases; unmatched bases: 9. The CDR3: CASSTDRAGDTEAFF. The CDR3, as DNA: TGTGCCAGCAGCACCGACAGGGCAGGAGACACTGAAGCTTTCTTT.

V is TRBV7-2 and J is TRBJ1-5; D is possibly TRBD1 (5 bases). The CDR3 has 15 residues. CDR1 and CDR2 (germline): SGHTA, FQGNSA. V was clipped by 2 bases and J by 5 bases, with 13 bases between them. The CDR3 reads CASSLKWGRDQPQHF. CDR3 in DNA: TGTGCCAGCAGCTTAAAATGGGGGAGGGATCAGCCCCAGCATTTT.

The gene calls are TRBV28 and TRBJ2-1, with a weak D call TRBD2 (6 bases). The CDR3 covers 19 residues. The germline V gene has CDR1 MDHEN and CDR2 SYDVKM. V was clipped by 7 bases and J by 0 bases, with 25 bases between them. The CDR3 DNA reads as TGTGCCAGCACCCCCCGTCGGGGGTTATCCGTTTTCTCCTACAATGAGCAGTTCTTC. Translation gives CASTPRRGLSVFSYNEQFF.

The genes are TRBV5-1 and TRBJ2-7; no firm D call. This CDR3 has 13 residues. V shed 0 bases and J shed 2 bases, with 6 bases lying between them. The germline V gene has CDR1 SGHRS and CDR2 YFSETQ. CDR3 in amino acids: CASSLDAAYEQYF. In DNA, the CDR3 is TGCGCCAGCAGCTTGGACGCTGCCTACGAGCAGTACTTC.

The chain is built from TRBV10-2 and TRBJ2-3, with D perhaps assigned TRBD1 or TRBD2 (7 bases each). Germline V gene data show CDR1 as WSHSY and CDR2 as SAAADI. Trimming pared 7 bases from V and 3 bases from J, leaving 14 bases between. The CDR3 spans 14 residues. The CDR3 DNA reads as TGCGCCAGCACCAGGGGGGGAACAACAGATACGCAGTATTTT. This encodes CASTRGGTTDTQYF.

The chain employs TRBV4-3 and TRBJ2-7; 8 positions match TRBD1. CDR3 length: 17 amino acids. Trimming removed 0 bases from V and 7 bases from J; junction bases left unmatched: 14. The V gene's germline CDR1 is LGHNA and CDR2 YSLEER. CDR3 DNA sequence: TGCGCCAGCAGCCAAGACTACTACCTCGGGACAGGAACAGAGCAGTACTTC. This encodes CASSQDYYLGTGTEQYF.

This chain connects TRBV7-3 to TRBJ2-3, with D perhaps TRBD2 (5 bases). The V and J ends lost 5 bases and 6 bases respectively, with 12 bases between them. This CDR3 has 13 residues. Germline CDR1 and CDR2: SGHTA and FQGTGA. Here the CDR3 reads CASSPVGGDTQYF. The CDR3, as DNA: TGTGCCAGCAGCCCCGTTGGAGGCGATACGCAGTATTTT. Looking up the rest from reference TRBV7-3 and TRBJ2-3 gives the full variable domain: GAGVSQTPSNKVTEKGKYVELRCDPISGHTALYWYRQSLGQGPEFLIYFQGTGAADDSGLPNDRFFAVRPEGSVSTLKIQRTERGDSAVYLCASSPVGGDTQYFGPGTRLTVL.

This chain joins TRBV19 and TRBJ2-2, with 12 bases fitting TRBD2. The germline V gene has CDR1 LNHDA and CDR2 SQIVND (reference sequence). The CDR3 runs to 15 residues. V shed 5 bases, J shed 6 bases, and the junction held 4 bases outside the gene matches. The CDR3 is CASSLTSGRAGELFF. The CDR3 nucleotides read TGTGCCAGTAGTTTGACTAGCGGGAGAGCCGGGGAGCTGTTTTTT.

This clone is a singleton in its sample. V usage is TRBV7-3 and J usage is TRBJ1-2; no clear D. This CDR3 has 13 amino acids. Germline values: CDR1 SGHTA, CDR2 FQGTGA. Trimming took off 6 bases at V and 2 bases at J, with 10 bases between the two ends. In nucleotides, the CDR3 is TGTGCCAGCAGTTCCGGACCCAACTATGGCTACACCTTC. Protein sequence: CASSSGPNYGYTF.

V is TRBV19 and J is TRBJ2-2, with D perhaps being TRBD1 or TRBD2 (5 bases each). The V end was cut by 4 bases, the J end by 6 bases, with 6 bases between. This CDR3 has 12 amino acids. Per the germline V gene, CDR1 is LNHDA and CDR2 is SQIVND (reference sequence). CDR3 protein: CASSRDPGELFF. CDR3 bases: TGTGCCAGTAGTAGGGACCCCGGGGAGCTGTTTTTT.

The chain employs TRBV15 and TRBJ2-3; 8 bases are a match to TRBD2. The CDR3 is made up of 18 amino acids. From germline, CDR1 is LNHNV and CDR2 YYDKDF (reference sequence). V lost 0 bases and J lost 0; bases outside the gene matches: 8. This CDR3 is CATSRDLSGGPSTDTQYF. DNA of the CDR3: TGTGCCACCAGCAGAGATCTGAGCGGGGGTCCTAGCACAGATACGCAGTATTTT.

The CDR3 DNA follows: TGTGCCAGCTCACCACCGCCCACGGGACAGTTTAACTATGGCTACACCTTC. The encoded protein is CASSPPPTGQFNYGYTF. The chain carries TRBV18 and TRBJ1-2; TRBD1 matches at 7 bases. The CDR3 is 17 amino acids. Trimming took 0 bases from V and 1 from J; bases not matched to a gene: 8. Per the germline V gene, CDR1 is KGHSH and CDR2 is LQKENI.

The V call is TRBV6-5, the J call TRBJ1-1; a possible D gene is TRBD1 (5 bases). The V end was cut by 9 bases, the J end by 1 base, with 9 bases between. Germline CDR1 and CDR2: MNHEY and SVGAGI. The CDR3 sequence is 12 residues long. CDR3 in DNA: TGTGCCAGTCGAACAGGGAACACTGAAGCTTTCTTT. It yields the protein CASRTGNTEAFF.

The chain couples TRBV25-1 to TRBJ2-4; D might be TRBD2 (5 bases). V lost 3 bases to trimming and J lost 15 bases, with 21 bases between them. The CDR3 loop spans 14 amino acids. Germline V CDR1 and CDR2: MGHDK, SYGVNS. Here the CDR3 DNA reads TGTGCCAGCAGTGAGTACGCGGCTAGCCGGCGTTTGTACTTC. This translates into CASSEYAASRRLYF.

In this sample, this clone turned up a few times. The chain is built from TRBV19 and TRBJ1-2; D possibly corresponds to TRBD1 (5 bases). Germline V CDR1 and CDR2: LNHDA, SQIVND (reference sequence). V lost 4 bases and J 3 bases, leaving 12 bases between the germline ends. The CDR3 loop spans 14 amino acids. CDR3 sequence (DNA): TGTGCCAGTAGTAGGACCGGAGGGGACTATGGCTACACCTTC. It specifies CASSRTGGDYGYTF.

The rearrangement links TRBV6-5 to TRBJ2-7; 10 bases match TRBD2. CDR3 length: 14 amino acids. The germline CDR1 and CDR2 sequences are MNHEY and SVGAGI. V dropped 6 bases and J dropped 6; count of bases not matched to a gene: 8. The CDR3 coding sequence is TGTGCCAGCAGACTAGCGGGATTAATCTCCGAGCAGTACTTC. Its translation is CASRLAGLISEQYF.

V usage is TRBV3-1 (or the pseudogene TRBV3-2) and J usage is TRBJ1-2; no clear D. The CDR3 covers 15 residues. Germline lookup yields CDR1 LGHDT and CDR2 YNNKEL (reference sequence). V lost 0 bases, J lost 8 bases, and 16 bases lay in between. CDR3 sequence (DNA): TGTGCCAGCAGCCAAGATGCGCCGGAGTCAAGGGGCTACACCTTC. This translates into CASSQDAPESRGYTF.

The V and J genes are TRBV6-2 or TRBV6-3 and TRBJ2-7, with D hard to call. This CDR3 contains 15 residues. V was shortened by 4 bases and J by 1 base, with 14 bases between the two germline ends. Germline assignment: CDR1 MNHEY and CDR2 SVGEGT. In DNA form, the CDR3 reads TGTGCCAGCAGTTCCCCCTTCGACGGTTCCTACGAGCAGTACTTC. Protein sequence: CASSSPFDGSYEQYF.